Below, 29 T cell receptor beta chains from the same sample are listed, as sequenced in a study of cytomegalovirus exposure and HLA in healthy donors. The primer mix had 60 Vbeta and 13 Jbeta primers. Some clones are missing from TCRdb's copy, which holds only in-frame ones; the method was immunoSEQ multiplex PCR. The sample has 130,000 or so clones, 75% to 85% seen once. Sequences were obtained from PBMCs. These receptors were taken from a woman in her fifties or sixties in good health and CMV-seropositive.

This clone was picked up a small number of times. V usage is TRBV5-1 and J usage is TRBJ1-3, with 8 bases lining up with TRBD1. V shed 4 bases, J shed 6 bases, and the junction held 6 bases outside the gene matches. This CDR3 spans 14 amino acids. CDR1 and CDR2 (germline): SGHRS, YFSETQ. The CDR3 reads CASSRTGTENTIYF. CDR3 DNA sequence: TGCGCCAGCAGCAGGACAGGGACGGAAAACACCATATATTTT.

The rearrangement links TRBV7-2 to TRBJ1-3, with 7 bases matching TRBD1. Unmatched junction bases numbered 8, after V lost 5 bases and J lost 4 bases. Germline CDR1 is SGHTA and CDR2 is FQGNSA. This CDR3 has 15 residues. CDR3 sequence: CASSERGGSGNTIYF. CDR3 bases: TGTGCCAGCAGCGAGCGAGGGGGCAGCGGAAACACCATATATTTT.

The chain recombines TRBV7-8 with TRBJ1-1, with a possible D match to TRBD1 (5 bases). Trimming took 1 base from V and 0 from J, leaving 9 bases between them. Germline V gene data show CDR1 as SGHVS and CDR2 as FQNEAQ. The CDR3 runs 15 residues. This chain's CDR3 is CASSLGRGMNTEAFF. In nucleotides, the CDR3 is TGTGCCAGCAGCTTAGGTCGGGGGATGAACACTGAAGCTTTCTTT.

The CDR3 nucleotides are TGTGCCAGCTCACCATTGGGACTGGAAGGGAGTCAGCCCCAGCATTTT. This codes for CASSPLGLEGSQPQHF. This rearrangement joins TRBV18 to TRBJ1-5; a weak D match, TRBD1 (5 bases). This CDR3 is built from 16 residues. V was trimmed by 2 bases and J by 6 bases, leaving 17 bases between them. The germline V gene encodes CDR1 KGHSH and CDR2 LQKENI.

A single count supports this clone. The V and J genes are TRBV9 and TRBJ2-1; tentative D call: TRBD2 (5 bases). Germline lookup yields CDR1 SGDLS and CDR2 YYNGEE. The CDR3 contains 15 residues. V was pared by 0 bases and J by 6 bases, with 13 bases between. In nucleotides, the CDR3 is TGTGCCAGCAGCGTAGGAGGGTTCTCCGGCAATGAGCAGTTCTTC. Translated, it gives CASSVGGFSGNEQFF. Full variable domain (outside the CDR3, taken from reference TRBV9 and TRBJ2-1): DSGVTQTPKHLITATGQRVTLRCSPRSGDLSVYWYQQSLDQGLQFLIQYYNGEERAKGNILERFSAQQFPDLHSELNLSSLELGDSALYFCASSVGGFSGNEQFFGPGTRLTVL.

Here the CDR3 reads CASSQFYSGQGEGSPLHF. The CDR3 region has the DNA TGCGCCAGCAGCCAGTTTTACTCGGGACAGGGAGAGGGTTCACCCCTCCACTTT. The V gene is TRBV4-1, the J gene TRBJ1-6; TRBD1 matches 9 bases. The CDR3 length is 18 residues. The germline CDR1 and CDR2 sequences are MGHRA and YSYEKL. V trimming: 3 bases; J trimming: 9 bases; junction bases outside the gene matches: 15.

As DNA, the CDR3 is TGTGCCAGCACCCTACAGAGCTCCAACTATGGCTACACCTTC. Its translation is CASTLQSSNYGYTF. V gene TRBV19 combines with J gene TRBJ1-2; D is undetermined. Trimming removed 9 bases at V and 2 bases at J, with 16 bases between. This CDR3 has 14 residues. Per the germline V gene, CDR1 is LNHDA and CDR2 is SQIVND (reference sequence).

The V and J genes are TRBV7-9 and TRBJ1-2; 7 nucleotides match TRBD1. V shed 5 bases and J 7 bases; nucleotides not matched to a gene: 7. The CDR3 is 13 amino acids. Germline V gene lookup returns CDR1 SEHNR and CDR2 FQNEAQ (reference sequence). CDR3 DNA: TGTGCCAGCAGCCCGACAGGGAGTCGTGGCTACACCTTC. Translating it yields CASSPTGSRGYTF. Drawing the rest from reference TRBV7-9 and TRBJ1-2, the complete variable domain is DTGVSQNPRHKITKRGQNVTFRCDPISEHNRLYWYRQTLGQGPEFLTYFQNEAQLEKSRLLSDRFSAERPKGSFSTLEIQRTEQGDSAMYLCASSPTGSRGYTFGSGTRLTVV.

The chain links TRBV5-1 to TRBJ1-4, with a tentative D call TRBD1 (6 bases). Per germline, CDR1 SGHRS and CDR2 YFSETQ. V was cut by 4 bases and J by 4 bases, with 14 bases left in between. The CDR3 has 15 residues. CDR3 sequence (DNA): TGCGCCAGCAGCCAAAAAGGGGGTTATAATGAAAAACTGTTTTTT. Translation gives CASSQKGGYNEKLFF.

This clone was counted once. The sample holds other DNA sequences that translate to the same CDR3. The gene calls are TRBV19 and TRBJ2-1, with D possibly matching TRBD2 (6 bases). V lost 2 bases and J 5 bases, leaving 7 bases between the germline ends. The CDR3 is 13 residues long. Germline V gives CDR1 LNHDA, CDR2 SQIVND (reference sequence). In nucleotides, the CDR3 is TGTGCCAGTAGTATACGGAGGGACAATGAGCAGTTCTTC. This translates into CASSIRRDNEQFF.

V and J are TRBV2 and TRBJ2-2; a possible D gene is TRBD1 (7 bases). Trimming left V 3 bases short and J 3 bases short, with 11 bases between. From germline, CDR1 is SNHLY and CDR2 FYNNEI. The CDR3 is 15 amino acids. CDR3 in amino acids: CASSEGRGDTGELFF. The CDR3 DNA reads as TGTGCCAGCAGTGAGGGCAGGGGGGACACCGGGGAGCTGTTTTTT.

The gene calls are TRBV9 and TRBJ2-5; TRBD2 aligns across 12 bases. The CDR3 sequence is 14 residues long. V lost 3 bases, J lost 5 bases, and 2 bases stayed unmatched. Germline loops: CDR1 SGDLS, CDR2 YYNGEE. The CDR3 protein is CASSGGLAGETQYF. CDR3 sequence (DNA): TGTGCCAGCAGCGGAGGACTAGCGGGGGAGACCCAGTACTTC.

The sample holds a few counts of this clone. The genes are TRBV7-9 and TRBJ1-1, with D unresolved. The CDR3 runs 15 residues. Germline V gene sequence: CDR1 SEHNR, CDR2 FQNEAQ (reference sequence). V was pared by 2 bases and J by 3 bases, with 13 bases between. CDR3 region: CASSLLGIRDTEAFF. The CDR3 DNA follows: TGTGCCAGCAGCTTACTCGGGATCCGAGACACTGAAGCTTTCTTT.

This rearrangement joins TRBV7-2 to TRBJ2-5; 9 nucleotides line up with TRBD2. This CDR3 is 16 amino acids long. CDR1 is SGHTA and CDR2 is FQGNSA in the germline V gene. The junction had 15 bases not matched to a gene; V was cut back by 8 bases and J by 5 bases. This CDR3 is CASPPRLAEGKETQYF. CDR3 nucleotides: TGTGCCAGCCCCCCGCGACTAGCGGAGGGGAAGGAGACCCAGTACTTC.

The V and J genes are TRBV7-9 and TRBJ1-4; no definite D call. V shed 5 bases and J shed 8 bases, with 12 bases lying between them. The CDR3 loop spans 13 amino acids. Germline V lookup: CDR1 SEHNR, CDR2 FQNEAQ (reference sequence). The CDR3 nucleotides are TGTGCCAGCAGCGGAGGACTGTTCGAAAAACTGTTTTTT. Amino acid sequence: CASSGGLFEKLFF.

This chain uses TRBV4-3 with TRBJ2-3; 11 bases align to TRBD2. Germline V gene sequence: CDR1 LGHNA, CDR2 YSLEER. V was pared by 3 bases and J by 4 bases, with 12 bases of the junction left unmatched. This CDR3 is built from 18 residues. CDR3 nucleotides: TGCGCCAGCAGCCATACCCATGGGACTAGCGGAGGGGCAGATACGCAGTATTTT. Translation: CASSHTHGTSGGADTQYF.

V and J are TRBV5-3 and TRBJ1-2; TRBD1 is a possible D gene (5 bases). TRBV5-3 is known as an ORF, though its function is uncertain. Trimming pared 2 bases from V and 4 bases from J, leaving 9 bases between. This CDR3 comprises 13 residues. CDR3 protein: CARSFQGSYGYTF. In nucleotides, the CDR3 is TGTGCCAGAAGCTTCCAGGGATCCTATGGCTACACCTTC.

The genes are TRBV7-2 and TRBJ1-3; TRBD1 might be the D (5 bases). The CDR3 contains 15 residues. V was shortened by 1 base and J by 3 bases, with 10 bases between the two germline ends. Germline V lookup: CDR1 SGHTA, CDR2 FQGNSA. CDR3 residues: CASSLGPGNGNTIYF. CDR3 bases: TGTGCCAGCAGCTTAGGGCCAGGGAATGGAAACACCATATATTTT.

The chain uses TRBV29-1 and TRBJ2-5; 10 bases fit TRBD2. V gave up 4 bases and J gave up 10 bases; unmatched junction bases: 15. CDR3 length: 15 residues. Per germline, CDR1 SQVTM and CDR2 ANQGSEA. CDR3 nucleotide sequence: TGCAGCGTTGGGACCGCGGGGACTAGCGTTATGATCCAGTACTTC. It specifies CSVGTAGTSVMIQYF.

There are a few counts of this clone. The chain couples TRBV28 to TRBJ1-2; D gene ambiguous. Trimming removed 1 base at V and 6 bases at J, with 9 bases between. This CDR3 contains 13 residues. Germline V gene data show CDR1 as MDHEN and CDR2 as SYDVKM. CDR3 nucleotide sequence: TGTGCCAGCAGTTTATTTGCGGGCCATGGCTACACCTTC. Protein: CASSLFAGHGYTF.

The chain carries TRBV7-2 and TRBJ2-7; D might be TRBD1 (5 bases). The CDR3 has 14 residues. V was pared by 3 bases and J by 5 bases, with 14 bases between. Germline assignment: CDR1 SGHTA and CDR2 FQGNSA. The CDR3: CASSLGQAFDEQYF. CDR3 nucleotides: TGTGCCAGCAGCTTGGGGCAGGCATTCGACGAGCAGTACTTC. Complete variable domain (other parts from reference TRBV7-2 and TRBJ2-7): GAGVSQSPSNKVTEKGKDVELRCDPISGHTALYWYRQSLGQGLEFLIYFQGNSAPDKSGLPSDRFSAERTGGSVSTLTIQRTQQEDSAVYLCASSLGQAFDEQYFGPGTRLTVT.

J is TRBJ1-1 and V is TRBV19; 8 nucleotides match TRBD1. Trimming cost V 3 bases and J 6 bases; bases outside gene matches: 12. Germline V CDR1 and CDR2: LNHDA, SQIVND (reference sequence). This CDR3 region has 16 residues. The CDR3 spells CASSIGRGPRDPEAFF. In DNA form, the CDR3 reads TGTGCCAGTAGTATTGGCAGGGGGCCGCGGGATCCTGAAGCTTTCTTT.

The chain recombines TRBV11-2 with TRBJ1-3; D is uncertain. From germline, CDR1 is SGHAT and CDR2 FQNNGV. The CDR3 loop spans 16 amino acids. The V gene lost 1 base and the J gene lost 7 bases, with 17 bases spanning the gap. The CDR3 DNA reads as TGTGCCAGCAGCTTAGTTCACTCCGCAACCTGGAACACCATATATTTT. It is translated as CASSLVHSATWNTIYF.

The V and J genes are TRBV23-1 and TRBJ1-4; perhaps TRBD1 as D (6 bases). TRBV23-1 is an ORF, with its function uncertain. Trimming removed 3 bases from V and 0 bases from J, with 14 bases in between. The CDR3 runs 17 residues. The CDR3 spells CASSQCTGNPTNEKLFF. The CDR3 DNA sequence: TGCGCCAGCAGTCAGTGCACAGGGAACCCAACTAATGAAAAACTGTTTTTT.

V usage is TRBV19 and J usage is TRBJ2-6, with D possibly being TRBD2 (5 bases). Per germline, CDR1 LNHDA and CDR2 SQIVND (reference sequence). CDR3 length equals 16 residues. The V end was cut by 7 bases, the J end by 2 bases, with 15 bases between. CDR3: CASTSTRITGANVLTF. In DNA form, the CDR3 reads TGTGCCAGTACTAGCACGAGAATCACTGGGGCCAACGTCCTGACTTTC.

This chain joins TRBV4-1 and TRBJ2-1; TRBD2 agrees at 10 bases. The CDR3 is 20 residues long. Germline values: CDR1 MGHRA, CDR2 YSYEKL. V was clipped by 4 bases and J by 0 bases; unmatched bases: 15. The CDR3 here is CASSPRGLARTSSSYNEQFF. In DNA, the CDR3 is TGCGCCAGCAGCCCCAGGGGACTAGCGAGGACCTCCAGCTCCTACAATGAGCAGTTCTTC.

The gene calls are TRBV4-1 and TRBJ2-1; a weak D match, TRBD2 (6 bases). The CDR3 has 19 residues. Germline V gives CDR1 MGHRA, CDR2 YSYEKL. With 0 bases removed from V and 0 bases from J, the gap between germline ends came to 18 bases. CDR3 sequence reads: CASSQEGGGRLYSYNEQFF. The CDR3 DNA reads TGCGCCAGCAGCCAAGAGGGTGGTGGGAGGCTTTACTCCTACAATGAGCAGTTCTTC.

The chain has TRBV6-5 and TRBJ1-2; no firm D call. V gave up 0 bases and J gave up 8 bases, with 10 bases separating them. The CDR3 extends over 13 amino acids. Germline V lookup: CDR1 MNHEY, CDR2 SVGAGI. The CDR3 DNA reads as TGTGCCAGCAGTTACTCGATGGCGGGGGGCTACACCTTC. Encoded protein: CASSYSMAGGYTF.

CDR3 sequence (DNA): TGCGCCAGCAGCTCGGGTGGAAACACCATATATTTT. It translates to CASSSGGNTIYF. The rearrangement links TRBV5-1 to TRBJ1-3; D remains unclear. The CDR3 is 12 residues long. In germline, CDR1 is SGHRS, CDR2 YFSETQ. V lost 3 bases and J lost 3, with 4 bases in between.